This paragraph reports one T cell receptor beta chain. Its antigen target is currently unknown. No quality values exist for individual bases; no much larger clone is one base distant. Counted from cysteine to phenylalanine, this CDR3 has 16 amino acids. Just CDR3 DNA is preserved here, 48 bases in frame from base 1. V is trimmed back by 4 bases and J by 0 bases, and the junction contains 7 bases that no gene match accounts for. This sample was included in a study of T cell clones after liver transplantation (dated by TCRdb to the late 2010s). The study in broad terms: Samples were obtained from ITN030ST, a randomized trial in which withdrawal of immunosuppression was attempted within 2 years of liver transplantation. Donor-reactive T cell clones were identified using TCRbeta sequencing after a pre-transplant mixed lymphocyte reaction and were then followed in post-transplant blood. Third party-reactive TCRbeta sequences were also identified from pre-transplant MLRs to serve as an antigen-independent comparator for donor-reactive sequences. Of the eight recipients, a few were HCV-positive, while the remaining recipients had been transplanted for non-autoimmune, non-viral indications. The subjects received no induction therapy and were kept on standard immunosuppression until randomization at 12-24 months post-transplant. To count as tolerant, a recipient had to stay completely off immunosuppression for at least one year without liver enzymes climbing beyond twice the upper limit of normal. Blood samples were collected pre-transplant, then pre-randomization ahead of withdrawal, and finally post-randomization once withdrawal had either been completed or failed. The study cohort included 8 liver transplant recipients, of whom 3 were classified as tolerant and 5 as non-tolerant. Overall results and qualifications from the work: The conclusions were considered preliminary, being limited by small, heterogeneous patient numbers and non-standardized post-transplant time points. Without allograft tissue specimens, donor-reactive T cells may have migrated into the graft rather than being deleted. In most of the 8 subjects, regardless of tolerance or HCV status, circulating donor-reactive CD4 TCRbeta sequences dropped significantly post-transplant. When repertoire turnover was accounted for, significantly reduced detection of donor-reactive sequences was found in 7 of 8 subjects for CD4 and in 8 of 8 subjects for CD8. In a couple of subjects, low numbers of available donor cells limited the measurable donor-reactive repertoire. Donor-reactive sequences decreased more than third party-reactive sequences, which suggests partial antigen-specific deletion that was not related to withdrawal success.

Unstimulated PBMCs, after thawing, were stained for CD3, CD4 and CD8 and then FACS-sorted into CD3+CD4+ and CD3+CD8+ populations. Randomization to immunosuppression withdrawal applied to every one of the 8 studied subjects. The Qiagen DNeasy Blood and Tissue Kit was used to isolate genomic DNA. High-throughput TCRbeta CDR3 sequencing of frozen genomic DNA was performed by immunoSEQ, with PCR amplification, mapping, bias correction and internal controls included. Under the source paper's analysis protocol: Only productive rearrangements were retained, with each unique TCRbeta sequence defined by its CDR3 nucleotide sequence together with its V and J gene. Donor-reactive sequences required at least 5-fold expansion in CFSE-low cells versus unstimulated pre-transplant cells and at least 0.01% frequency. Minimum frequency thresholds were set for each subject on the basis of the unstimulated sample with the lowest template count, so that a detection power of at least 90% was ensured. Jensen-Shannon divergence between the top 1000 TCRbeta sequences after and before transplant was used to measure repertoire turnover. Two-sided Fisher's exact tests were used to test for changes in the detection of donor-reactive sequences. What TCRdb holds here is the immuneACCESS table cut down to in-frame rearrangements. Part of the clones is not present; checked against another copy, under half of the missing clones reflect an unresolved V gene, and the others are unexplained. V, J and clone size were drawn from that table, and D and trimming were deduced from the DNA. For this sample there are under 85,000 clones; about 80% appear just once. The ten biggest clones cover approximately 0.81% of the sample.

The sequence is built from TRBV23-1 and TRBJ2-7, with 9 central nucleotides matching TRBD2. TRBV23-1 has ORF status, its function being uncertain. Sample: CD4+ T cells from blood, taken 12 months after liver transplant. The source is a human patient who received a liver transplant. Following transplantation, T cells from the graft donor may be among those present. The CDR3 protein: CASSPLGSGSSYEQYF. The bases are TGCGCCAGCAGTCCCCTTGGTAGCGGGAGCTCCTACGAGCAGTACTTC.